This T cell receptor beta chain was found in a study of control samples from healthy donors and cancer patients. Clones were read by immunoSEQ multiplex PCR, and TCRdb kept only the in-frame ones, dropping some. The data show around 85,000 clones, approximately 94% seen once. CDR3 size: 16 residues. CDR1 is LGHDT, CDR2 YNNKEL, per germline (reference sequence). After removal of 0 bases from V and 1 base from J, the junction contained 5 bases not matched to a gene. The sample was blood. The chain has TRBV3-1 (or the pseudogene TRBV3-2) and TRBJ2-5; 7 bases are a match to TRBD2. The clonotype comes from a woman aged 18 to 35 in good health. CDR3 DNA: TGTGCCAGCAGCCAAGATCAACGGGGGGTCCAAGAGACCCAGTACTTC. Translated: CASSQDQRGVQETQYF.